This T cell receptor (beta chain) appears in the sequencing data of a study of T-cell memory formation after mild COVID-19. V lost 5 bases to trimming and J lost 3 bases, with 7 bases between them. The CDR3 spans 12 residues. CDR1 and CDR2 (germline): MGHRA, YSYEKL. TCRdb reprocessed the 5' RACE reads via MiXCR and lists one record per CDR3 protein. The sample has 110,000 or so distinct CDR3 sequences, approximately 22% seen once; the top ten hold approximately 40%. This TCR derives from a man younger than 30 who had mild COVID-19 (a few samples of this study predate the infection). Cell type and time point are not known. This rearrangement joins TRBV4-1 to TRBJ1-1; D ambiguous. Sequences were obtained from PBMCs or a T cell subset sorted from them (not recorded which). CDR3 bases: TGCGCCAGCAGCACGGGGTACACTGAAGCTTTCTTT. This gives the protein CASSTGYTEAFF.